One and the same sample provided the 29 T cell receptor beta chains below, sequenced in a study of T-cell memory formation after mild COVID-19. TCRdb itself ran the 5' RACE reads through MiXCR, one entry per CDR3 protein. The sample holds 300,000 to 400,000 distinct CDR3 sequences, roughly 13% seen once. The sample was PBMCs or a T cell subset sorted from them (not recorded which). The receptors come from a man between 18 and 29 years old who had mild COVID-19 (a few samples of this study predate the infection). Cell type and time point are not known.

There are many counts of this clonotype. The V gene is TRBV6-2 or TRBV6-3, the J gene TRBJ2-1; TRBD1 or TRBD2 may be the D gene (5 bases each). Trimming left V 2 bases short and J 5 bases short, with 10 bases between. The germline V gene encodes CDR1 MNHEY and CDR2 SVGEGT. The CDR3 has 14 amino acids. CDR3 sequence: CASSYRDVHNEQFF. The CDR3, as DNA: TGTGCCAGCAGTTACCGGGACGTCCACAATGAGCAGTTCTTC.

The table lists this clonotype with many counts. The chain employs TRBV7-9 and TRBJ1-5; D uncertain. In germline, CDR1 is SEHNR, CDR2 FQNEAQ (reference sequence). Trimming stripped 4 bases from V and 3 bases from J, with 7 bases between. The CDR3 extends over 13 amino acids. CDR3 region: CASSWDFNQPQHF. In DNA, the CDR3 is TGTGCCAGCAGCTGGGATTTCAATCAGCCCCAGCATTTT.

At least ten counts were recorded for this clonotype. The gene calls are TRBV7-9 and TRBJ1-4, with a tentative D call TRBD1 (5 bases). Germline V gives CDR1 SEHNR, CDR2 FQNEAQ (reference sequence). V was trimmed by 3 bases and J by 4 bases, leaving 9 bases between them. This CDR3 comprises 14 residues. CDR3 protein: CASSFTQGNEKLFF. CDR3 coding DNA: TGTGCCAGCAGCTTCACCCAGGGTAATGAAAAACTGTTTTTT. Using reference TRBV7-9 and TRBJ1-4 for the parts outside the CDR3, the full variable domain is DTGVSQNPRHKITKRGQNVTFRCDPISEHNRLYWYRQTLGQGPEFLTYFQNEAQLEKSRLLSDRFSAERPKGSFSTLEIQRTEQGDSAMYLCASSFTQGNEKLFFGSGTQLSVL.

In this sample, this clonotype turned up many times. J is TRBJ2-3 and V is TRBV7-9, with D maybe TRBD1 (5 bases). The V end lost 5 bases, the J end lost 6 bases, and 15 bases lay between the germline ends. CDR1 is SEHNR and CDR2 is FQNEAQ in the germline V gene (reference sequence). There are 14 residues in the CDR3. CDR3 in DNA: TGTGCCAGCAGCCCTTCGTTTGGGGCGGATACGCAGTATTTT. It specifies CASSPSFGADTQYF.

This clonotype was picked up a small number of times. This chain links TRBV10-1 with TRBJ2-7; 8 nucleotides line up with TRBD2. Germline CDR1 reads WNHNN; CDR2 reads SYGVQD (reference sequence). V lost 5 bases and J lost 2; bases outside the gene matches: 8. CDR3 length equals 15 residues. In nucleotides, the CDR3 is TGCGCCAGCAGTTCAAAGACTAGCGAGCCCTACGAGCAGTACTTC. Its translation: CASSSKTSEPYEQYF.

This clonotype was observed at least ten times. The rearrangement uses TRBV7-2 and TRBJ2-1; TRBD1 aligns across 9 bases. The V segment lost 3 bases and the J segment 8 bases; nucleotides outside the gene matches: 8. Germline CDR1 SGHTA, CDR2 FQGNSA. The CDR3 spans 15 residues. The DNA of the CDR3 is TGTGCCAGCAGCTTGGGGGACAGGGATTTCGATGAGCAGTTCTTC. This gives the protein CASSLGDRDFDEQFF. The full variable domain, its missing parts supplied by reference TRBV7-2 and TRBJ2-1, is GAGVSQSPSNKVTEKGKDVELRCDPISGHTALYWYRQSLGQGLEFLIYFQGNSAPDKSGLPSDRFSAERTGGSVSTLTIQRTQQEDSAVYLCASSLGDRDFDEQFFGPGTRLTVL.

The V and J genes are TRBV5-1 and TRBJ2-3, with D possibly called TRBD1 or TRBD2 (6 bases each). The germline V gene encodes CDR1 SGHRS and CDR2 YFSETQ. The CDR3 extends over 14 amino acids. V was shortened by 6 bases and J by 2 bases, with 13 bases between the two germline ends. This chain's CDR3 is CASMLGGSTDTQYF. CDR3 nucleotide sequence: TGCGCCAGCATGCTAGGGGGGTCCACAGATACGCAGTATTTT.

The CDR3 protein is CASSGRGGAYGYTF. For the CDR3, the DNA is TGTGCCAGCAGTGGACGAGGGGGCGCCTATGGCTACACCTTC. V usage is TRBV6-1 and J usage is TRBJ1-2, with TRBD1 matching 7 bases. The trim removed 4 bases at V and 4 bases at J, leaving 6 bases unmatched. The V gene's germline CDR1 is MNHNS and CDR2 SASEGT. The CDR3 spans 14 residues.

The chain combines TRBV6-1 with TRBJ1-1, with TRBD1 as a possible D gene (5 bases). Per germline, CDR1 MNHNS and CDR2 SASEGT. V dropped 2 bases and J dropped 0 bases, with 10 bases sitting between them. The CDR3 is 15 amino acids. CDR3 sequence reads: CASSEQAGMNTEAFF. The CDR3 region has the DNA TGTGCCAGCAGTGAACAGGCAGGGATGAACACTGAAGCTTTCTTT.

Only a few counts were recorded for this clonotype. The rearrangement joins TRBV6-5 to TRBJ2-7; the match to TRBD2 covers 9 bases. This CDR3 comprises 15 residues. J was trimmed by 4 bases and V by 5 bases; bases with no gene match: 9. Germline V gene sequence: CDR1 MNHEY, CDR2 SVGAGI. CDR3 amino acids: CASSRSGGSFYEQYV. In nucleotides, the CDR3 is TGTGCCAGCAGTCGTAGCGGGGGTTCATTTTACGAGCAGTACGTC.

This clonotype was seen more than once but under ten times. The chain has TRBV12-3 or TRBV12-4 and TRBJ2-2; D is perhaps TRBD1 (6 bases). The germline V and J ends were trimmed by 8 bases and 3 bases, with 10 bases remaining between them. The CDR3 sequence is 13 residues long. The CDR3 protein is CASGTSDTGELFF. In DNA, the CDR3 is TGTGCCAGCGGGACAAGTGACACCGGGGAGCTGTTTTTT.

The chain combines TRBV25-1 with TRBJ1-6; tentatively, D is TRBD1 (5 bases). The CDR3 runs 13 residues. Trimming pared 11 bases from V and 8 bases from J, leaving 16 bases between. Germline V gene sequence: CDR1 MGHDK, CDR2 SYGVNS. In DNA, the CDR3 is TGTGCCTCCCACCGGGACCCCGATTCACCCCTCCACTTT. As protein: CASHRDPDSPLHF.

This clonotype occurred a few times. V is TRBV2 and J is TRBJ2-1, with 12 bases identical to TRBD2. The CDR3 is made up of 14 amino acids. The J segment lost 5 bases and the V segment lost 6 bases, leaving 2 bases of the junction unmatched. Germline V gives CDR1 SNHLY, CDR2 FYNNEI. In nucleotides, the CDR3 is TGTGCCAGCAGCAGACTAGCGGGGGACAATGAGCAGTTCTTC. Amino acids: CASSRLAGDNEQFF.

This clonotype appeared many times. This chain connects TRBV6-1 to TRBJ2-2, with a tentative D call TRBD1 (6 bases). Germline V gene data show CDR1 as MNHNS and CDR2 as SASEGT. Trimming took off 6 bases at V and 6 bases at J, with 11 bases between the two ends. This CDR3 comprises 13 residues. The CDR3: CASSPTGPGELFF. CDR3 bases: TGTGCCAGCAGCCCTACAGGGCCCGGGGAGCTGTTTTTT.

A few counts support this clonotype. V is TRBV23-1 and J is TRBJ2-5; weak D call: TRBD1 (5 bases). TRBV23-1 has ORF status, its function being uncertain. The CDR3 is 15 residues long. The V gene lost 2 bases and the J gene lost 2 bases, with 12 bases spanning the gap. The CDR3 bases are TGCGCCAGCAGTCAACCTCAAGACAGTCAAGAGACCCAGTACTTC. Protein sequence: CASSQPQDSQETQYF.

CDR3 in DNA: TGCGCCAGCAGCCAAGCCGGGGCTGGGGCCAACGTCCTGACTTTC. Translating it yields CASSQAGAGANVLTF. The V gene is TRBV4-1, the J gene TRBJ2-6; D is perhaps TRBD2 (5 bases). CDR1 is MGHRA and CDR2 is YSYEKL in the germline V gene. V dropped 1 base and J dropped 2 bases, with 6 bases sitting between them. This CDR3 is 15 amino acids long.

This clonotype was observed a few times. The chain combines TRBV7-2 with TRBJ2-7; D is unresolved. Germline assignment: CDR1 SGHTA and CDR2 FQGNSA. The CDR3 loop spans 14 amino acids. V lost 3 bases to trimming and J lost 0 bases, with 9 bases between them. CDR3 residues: CASSLERNSYEQYF. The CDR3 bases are TGTGCCAGCAGCTTGGAACGAAACTCCTACGAGCAGTACTTC. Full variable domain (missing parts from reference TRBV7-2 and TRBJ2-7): GAGVSQSPSNKVTEKGKDVELRCDPISGHTALYWYRQSLGQGLEFLIYFQGNSAPDKSGLPSDRFSAERTGGSVSTLTIQRTQQEDSAVYLCASSLERNSYEQYFGPGTRLTVT.

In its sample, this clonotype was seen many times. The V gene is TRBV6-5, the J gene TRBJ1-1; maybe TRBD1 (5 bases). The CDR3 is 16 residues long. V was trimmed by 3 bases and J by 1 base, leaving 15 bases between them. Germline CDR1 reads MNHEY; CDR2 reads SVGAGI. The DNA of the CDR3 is TGTGCCAGCAGTTATTTGTTGGCAGGGACGAACACTGAAGCTTTCTTT. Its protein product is CASSYLLAGTNTEAFF.

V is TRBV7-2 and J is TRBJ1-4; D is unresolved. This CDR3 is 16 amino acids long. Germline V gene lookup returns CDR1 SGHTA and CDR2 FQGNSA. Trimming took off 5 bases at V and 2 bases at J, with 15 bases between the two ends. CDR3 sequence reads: CASSAKHGVTNEKLFF. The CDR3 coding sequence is TGTGCCAGCAGCGCGAAGCACGGGGTGACTAATGAAAAACTGTTTTTT. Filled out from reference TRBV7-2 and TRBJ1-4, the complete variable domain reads GAGVSQSPSNKVTEKGKDVELRCDPISGHTALYWYRQSLGQGLEFLIYFQGNSAPDKSGLPSDRFSAERTGGSVSTLTIQRTQQEDSAVYLCASSAKHGVTNEKLFFGSGTQLSVL.

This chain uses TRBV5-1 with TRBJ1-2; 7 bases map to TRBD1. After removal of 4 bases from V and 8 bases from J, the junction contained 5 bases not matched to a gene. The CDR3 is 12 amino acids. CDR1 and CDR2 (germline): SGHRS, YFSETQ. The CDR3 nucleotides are TGCGCCAGCAGCGGGACAGCGGGCGGCTACACCTTC. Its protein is CASSGTAGGYTF. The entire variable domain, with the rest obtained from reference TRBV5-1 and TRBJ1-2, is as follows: KAGVTQTPRYLIKTRGQQVTLSCSPISGHRSVSWYQQTPGQGLQFLFEYFSETQRNKGNFPGRFSGRQFSNSRSEMNVSTLELGDSALYLCASSGTAGGYTFGSGTRLTVV.

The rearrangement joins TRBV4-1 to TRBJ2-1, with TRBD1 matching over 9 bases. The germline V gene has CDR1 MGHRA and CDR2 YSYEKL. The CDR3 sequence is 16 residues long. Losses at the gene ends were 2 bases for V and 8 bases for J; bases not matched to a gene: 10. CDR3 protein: CASSQNRDRVVDEQFF. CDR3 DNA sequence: TGCGCCAGCAGCCAAAACCGGGACAGGGTGGTCGATGAGCAGTTCTTC.

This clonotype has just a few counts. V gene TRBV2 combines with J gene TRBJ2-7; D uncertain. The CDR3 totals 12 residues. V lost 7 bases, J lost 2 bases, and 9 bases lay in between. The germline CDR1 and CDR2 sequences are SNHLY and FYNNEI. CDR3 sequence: CASKRVTYEQYF. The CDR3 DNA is TGTGCCAGCAAGCGCGTGACCTACGAGCAGTACTTC. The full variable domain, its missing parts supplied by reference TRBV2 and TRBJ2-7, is EPEVTQTPSHQVTQMGQEVILRCVPISNHLYFYWYRQILGQKVEFLVSFYNNEISEKSEIFDDQFSVERPDGSNFTLKIRSTKLEDSAMYFCASKRVTYEQYFGPGTRLTVT.

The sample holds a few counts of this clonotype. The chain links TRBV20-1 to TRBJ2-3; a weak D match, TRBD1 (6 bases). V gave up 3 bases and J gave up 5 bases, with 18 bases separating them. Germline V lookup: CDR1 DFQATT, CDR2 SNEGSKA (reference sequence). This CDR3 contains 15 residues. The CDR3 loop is CSASLGDRRRDTQYF. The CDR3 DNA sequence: TGCAGTGCTAGCCTAGGCGACAGGCGTCGAGATACGCAGTATTTT.

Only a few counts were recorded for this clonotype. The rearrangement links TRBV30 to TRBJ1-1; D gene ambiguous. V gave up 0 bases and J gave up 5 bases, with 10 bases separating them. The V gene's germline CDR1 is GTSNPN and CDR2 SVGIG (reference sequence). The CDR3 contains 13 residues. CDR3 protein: CAWSVAMGTEAFF. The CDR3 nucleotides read TGTGCCTGGAGTGTGGCGATGGGGACTGAAGCTTTCTTT.

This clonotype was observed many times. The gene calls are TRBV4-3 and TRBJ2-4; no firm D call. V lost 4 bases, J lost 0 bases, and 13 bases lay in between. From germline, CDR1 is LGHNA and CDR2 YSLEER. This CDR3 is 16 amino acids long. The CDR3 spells CASSPTRRLAKNIQYF. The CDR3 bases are TGCGCCAGCAGCCCCACCCGCCGTCTAGCCAAAAACATTCAGTACTTC.

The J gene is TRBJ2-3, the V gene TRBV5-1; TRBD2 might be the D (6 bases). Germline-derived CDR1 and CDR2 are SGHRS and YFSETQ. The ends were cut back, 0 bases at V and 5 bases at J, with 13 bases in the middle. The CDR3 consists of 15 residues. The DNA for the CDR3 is TGCGCCAGCAGCTTGGAGGGGCGGGGAATAGATACGCAGTATTTT. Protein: CASSLEGRGIDTQYF.

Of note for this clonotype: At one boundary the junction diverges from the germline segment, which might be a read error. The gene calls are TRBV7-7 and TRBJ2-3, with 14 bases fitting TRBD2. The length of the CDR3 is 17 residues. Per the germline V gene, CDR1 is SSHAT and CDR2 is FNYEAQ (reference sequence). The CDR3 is CASSPGGTSGGPDTQYF. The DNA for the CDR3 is TGTGCTAGCAGCCCTGGGGGGACTAGCGGGGGACCAGATACGCAGTATTTT.

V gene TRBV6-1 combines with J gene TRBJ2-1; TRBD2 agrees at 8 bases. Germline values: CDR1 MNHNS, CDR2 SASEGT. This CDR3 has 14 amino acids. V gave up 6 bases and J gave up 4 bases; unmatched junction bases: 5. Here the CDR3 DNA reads TGTGCCAGCAGCCCGACTAGCGTATACAATGAGCAGTTCTTC. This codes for CASSPTSVYNEQFF.

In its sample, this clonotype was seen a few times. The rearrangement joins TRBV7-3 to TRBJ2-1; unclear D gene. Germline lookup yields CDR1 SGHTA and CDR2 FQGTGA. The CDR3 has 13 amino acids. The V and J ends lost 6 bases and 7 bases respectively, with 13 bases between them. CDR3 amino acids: CASSPGSSNEQFF. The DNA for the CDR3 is TGTGCCAGCAGTCCAGGAAGCTCGAATGAGCAGTTCTTC.